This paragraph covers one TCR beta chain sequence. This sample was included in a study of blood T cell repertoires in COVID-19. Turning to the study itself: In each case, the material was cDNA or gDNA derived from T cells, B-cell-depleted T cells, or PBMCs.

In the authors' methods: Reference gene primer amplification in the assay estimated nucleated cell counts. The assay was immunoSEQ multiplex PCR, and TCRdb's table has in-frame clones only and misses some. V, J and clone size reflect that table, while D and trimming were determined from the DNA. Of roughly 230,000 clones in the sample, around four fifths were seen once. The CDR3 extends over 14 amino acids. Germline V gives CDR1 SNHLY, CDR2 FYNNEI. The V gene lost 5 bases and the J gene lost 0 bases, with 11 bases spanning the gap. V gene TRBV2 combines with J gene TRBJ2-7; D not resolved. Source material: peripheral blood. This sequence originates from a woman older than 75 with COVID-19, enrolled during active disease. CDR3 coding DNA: TGTGCCAGCAGTTCACAATCGTCCTCCTACGAGCAGTACTTC. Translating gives CASSSQSSSYEQYF.